The clone carrying this TCR beta chain was picked up one time. Its cognate antigen is unknown. Since a much larger clone is just one base distant, this may be a read error. The data were obtained in a study of T-cell reconstitution after alpha-beta-depleted transplantation in children. Preparation of the TCRbeta library used unique molecular identifiers. TCRdb recomputed calls from the PCR reads with MiXCR, one row per CDR3 protein. The table shows 120,000 to 150,000 distinct CDR3 sequences, with 8% to 10% occurring only once. Between the trimmed V and J ends, which lost 7 bases and 5 bases, there was a span of 16 bases. CDR3 length: 14 amino acids. Germline V lookup: CDR1 SGHDT, CDR2 YYEEEE. Study-wide points: Recipient T cells and thymic progenitors that survived gave rise to the high TCRbeta diversity observed at day 60 in some patients. A year had passed since transplant, and T-cell counts and diversity by then came mostly from newly produced T cells. Several hundred graft clones that had expanded were reportedly the source of alpha-beta T cells about two months after transplant.

The V gene is TRBV5-6, the J gene TRBJ2-1; possibly TRBD2 for D (5 bases). This specimen was PBMCs, mostly from graft donor cells, taken 180 days after TCRalphabeta/CD19-depleted stem cell transplant. The source of this sequence is a female patient aged 2 to 10 who had a stem cell transplant for congenital amegakaryocytic thrombocytopenia, so the T cells may come from the graft donor. CDR3 nucleotide sequence: TGTGCCAGCGACTTAGCGTGGGTAAACAATGAGCAGTTCTTC. Translation gives CASDLAWVNNEQFF.